This TCR beta chain comes out of a study of Graves' ophthalmopathy and Graves' hyperthyroidism. The CDR3 is made up of 13 amino acids. Germline loops: CDR1 GTSNPN, CDR2 SVGIG (reference sequence). The germline V and J ends were trimmed by 1 base and 4 bases, with 8 bases remaining between them. In its sample, this clonotype was seen many times. RNA transcripts provided the template for amplifying TCR beta CDR3 regions. First-round RT-PCR employed HTBI primers, with a second-round multiplex PCR after it. TCRdb passed the multiplex PCR reads through MiXCR, listing each CDR3 protein once. Among hundreds of thousands of distinct CDR3 sequences listed, around a fifth were seen once.

This receptor was identified in a woman between 18 and 29 years old with stable Graves' hyperthyroidism. The specimen sequenced was peripheral blood. The chain uses TRBV30 and TRBJ1-5, with D possibly being TRBD1 (5 bases). The CDR3 sequence: CAWSGGLNQPQHF. In DNA, the CDR3 is TGTGCCTGGAGTGGGGGCCTTAATCAGCCCCAGCATTTT.